What follows is one T cell receptor (beta chain) and its context. Its antigen remains unidentified. The data were obtained in a study of cytomegalovirus exposure and HLA in healthy donors. The CDR3 contains 13 residues. The V end was cut by 7 bases, the J end by 5 bases, with 14 bases between. Germline V gene sequence: CDR1 SGHRS, CDR2 YFSETQ. General study results and limits: Most TCR sequences were uncommon, yet certain public TCRs appeared in many donors. A highly shared variant cluster was judged a likely technical artifact. In presence/absence analyses, roughly uniform sequencing depth across donors was assumed.

Primers included in the PCR were 60 Vbeta and 13 Jbeta primers. The protocol was immunoSEQ multiplex PCR, while the TCRdb copy is restricted to in-frame clones and leaves out a portion. Seen here are approximately 150,000 clones, under 85% observed once, and the top ten hold 2% to 3%. This TCR derives from a human donor in good health. Sample: PBMCs. The chain employs TRBV5-1 and TRBJ2-3; a weak D match, TRBD2 (6 bases). The CDR3, as DNA: TGCGCCAGCGGGGCTCTAGCGATAGATACGCAGTATTTT. It specifies CASGALAIDTQYF.